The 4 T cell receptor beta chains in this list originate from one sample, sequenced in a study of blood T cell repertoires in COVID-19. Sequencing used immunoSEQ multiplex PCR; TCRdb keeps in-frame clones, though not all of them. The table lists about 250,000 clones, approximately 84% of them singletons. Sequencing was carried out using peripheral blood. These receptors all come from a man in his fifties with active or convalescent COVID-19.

CDR3 sequence: CASSLSGGYTDTQYF. As DNA, the CDR3 is TGTGCCAGCAGTTTATCGGGGGGCTACACAGATACGCAGTATTTT. The chain couples TRBV28 to TRBJ2-3; possibly TRBD2 for D (7 bases). The CDR3 length is 15 residues. CDR1 is MDHEN and CDR2 is SYDVKM in the germline V gene. V lost 1 base, J lost 2 bases, and 10 bases lay in between. Combining the CDR3 with reference TRBV28 and TRBJ2-3 gives the whole variable domain DVKVTQSSRYLVKRTGEKVFLECVQDMDHENMFWYRQDPGLGLRLIYFSYDVKMKEKGDIPEGYSVSREKKERFSLILESASTNQTSMYLCASSLSGGYTDTQYFGPGTRLTVL.

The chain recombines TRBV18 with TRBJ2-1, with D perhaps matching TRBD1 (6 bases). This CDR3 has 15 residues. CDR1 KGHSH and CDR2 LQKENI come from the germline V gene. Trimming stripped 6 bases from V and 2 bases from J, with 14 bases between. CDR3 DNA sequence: TGTGCCAGCTCTGGTGGGGGACAAGCCTACAATGAGCAGTTCTTC. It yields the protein CASSGGGQAYNEQFF.

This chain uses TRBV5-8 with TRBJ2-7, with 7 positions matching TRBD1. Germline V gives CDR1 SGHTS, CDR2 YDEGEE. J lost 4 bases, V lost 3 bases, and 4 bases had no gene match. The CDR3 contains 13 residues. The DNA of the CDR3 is TGTGCCAGCAGCTGGGGGACAGCTTACGAGCAGTACTTC. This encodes CASSWGTAYEQYF.

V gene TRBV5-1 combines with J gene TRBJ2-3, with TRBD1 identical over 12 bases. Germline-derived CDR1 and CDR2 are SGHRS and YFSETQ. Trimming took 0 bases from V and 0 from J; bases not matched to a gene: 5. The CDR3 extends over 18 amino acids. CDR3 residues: CASSLEGTGGVSTDTQYF. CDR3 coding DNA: TGCGCCAGCAGCTTGGAGGGGACAGGGGGCGTAAGCACAGATACGCAGTATTTT.